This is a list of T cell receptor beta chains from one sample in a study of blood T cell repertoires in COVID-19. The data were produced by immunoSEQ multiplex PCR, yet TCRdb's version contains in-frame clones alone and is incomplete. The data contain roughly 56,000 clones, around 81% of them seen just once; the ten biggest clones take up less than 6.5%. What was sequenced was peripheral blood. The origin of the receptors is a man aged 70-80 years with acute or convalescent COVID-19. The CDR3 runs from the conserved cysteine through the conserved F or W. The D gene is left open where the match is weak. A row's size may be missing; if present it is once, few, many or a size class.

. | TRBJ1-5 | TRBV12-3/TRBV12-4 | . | CASSLLSNQPQHF | TGTGCCAGCAGTTTACTTAGCAATCAGCCCCAGCATTTT
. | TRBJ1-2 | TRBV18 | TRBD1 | CASSPLGTGNDGYTF | TGTGCCAGCTCACCGCTTGGGACAGGGAACGATGGCTACACCTTC
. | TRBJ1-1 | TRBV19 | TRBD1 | CASSLQDRVYTEAFF | TGTGCCAGTAGTCTCCAGGACAGGGTGTACACTGAAGCTTTCTTT
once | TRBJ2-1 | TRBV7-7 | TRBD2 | CASSRMGGIGNEQFF | TGTGCTAGCAGCCGAATGGGGGGGATAGGCAATGAGCAGTTCTTC
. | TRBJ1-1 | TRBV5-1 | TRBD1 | CASSLLPGGMNTEAFF | TGCGCCAGCAGCTTGCTACCAGGGGGCATGAACACTGAAGCTTTCTTT
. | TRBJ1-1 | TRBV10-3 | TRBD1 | CAISGGQGASEAFF | TGTGCCATCAGTGGCGGACAGGGGGCCTCTGAAGCTTTCTTT
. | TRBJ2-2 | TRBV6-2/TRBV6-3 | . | CASSQDRLTGELFF | TGTGCCAGCAGTCAGGACAGACTCACCGGGGAGCTGTTTTTT
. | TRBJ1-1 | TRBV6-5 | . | CASSYGQGMNTEAFF | TGTGCCAGCAGTTACGGGCAGGGGATGAACACTGAAGCTTTCTTT
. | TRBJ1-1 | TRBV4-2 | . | CASSAPSQGTEAFF | TGTGCCAGCAGCGCCCCCAGCCAGGGCACTGAAGCTTTCTTT
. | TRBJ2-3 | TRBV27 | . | CASSFGYRDTQYF | TGTGCCAGCAGTTTCGGCTACAGGGATACGCAGTATTTT
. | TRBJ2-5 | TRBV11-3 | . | CASSPTAAQGQETQYF | TGTGCCAGCAGCCCCACCGCCGCGCAGGGCCAAGAGACCCAGTACTTC
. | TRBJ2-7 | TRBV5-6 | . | CASSLGGGRQGYEQYF | TGTGCCAGCAGCTTGGGGGGCGGCAGGCAGGGCTACGAGCAGTACTTC
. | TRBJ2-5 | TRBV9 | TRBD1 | CASSGGTAQETQYF | TGTGCCAGCAGCGGAGGGACAGCCCAAGAGACCCAGTACTTC
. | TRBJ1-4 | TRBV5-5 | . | CASWTELESNEKLFF | TGTGCCAGTTGGACAGAACTAGAATCTAATGAAAAACTGTTTTTT
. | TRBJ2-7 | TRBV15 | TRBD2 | CATSRDSPTSGDDQYF | TGTGCCACCAGCAGAGATAGCCCGACTAGCGGGGACGACCAGTACTTC
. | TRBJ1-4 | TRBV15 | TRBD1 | CATSRAPTGGAEKLFF | TGTGCCACCAGCAGGGCCCCTACAGGGGGGGCTGAAAAACTGTTTTTT
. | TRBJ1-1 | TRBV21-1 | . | CASWLTWIPSGAFF | TGTGCCAGCTGGTTAACCTGGATCCCAAGCGGAGCTTTCTTT
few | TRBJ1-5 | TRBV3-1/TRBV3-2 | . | CASSPSLDSSQGPQHF | TGTGCCAGCAGCCCCTCCCTTGACAGTTCTCAGGGGCCCCAGCATTTT
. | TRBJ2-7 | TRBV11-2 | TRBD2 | CASSPVKRGGIYEQYF | TGTGCCAGCAGCCCCGTTAAGCGGGGGGGGATCTACGAGCAGTACTTC
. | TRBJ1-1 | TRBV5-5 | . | CASSLGQMNTEAFF | TGTGCCAGCAGCTTGGGGCAGATGAACACTGAAGCTTTCTTT
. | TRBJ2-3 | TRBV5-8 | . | CASKPAVLRWDTQYF | TGTGCCAGCAAGCCAGCGGTTCTCCGTTGGGATACGCAGTATTTT
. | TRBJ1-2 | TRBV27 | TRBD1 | CASGQGRVYGYTF | TGTGCCAGCGGACAGGGCAGAGTCTATGGCTACACCTTC
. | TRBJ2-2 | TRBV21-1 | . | CASSKRGDRDETNTGELFF | TGTGCCAGCAGCAAAAGGGGGGACAGGGATGAAACGAACACCGGGGAGCTGTTTTTT
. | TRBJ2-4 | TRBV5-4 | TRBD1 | CASSLAGQGVDIQYF | TGTGCCAGCAGCTTGGCCGGGCAGGGGGTGGACATTCAGTACTTC
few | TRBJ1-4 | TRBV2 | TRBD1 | CATTGTANEKLFF | TGTGCCACAACCGGGACAGCTAATGAAAAACTGTTTTTT
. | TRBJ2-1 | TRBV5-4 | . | CASSLRGGLYNEQFF | TGTGCCAGCAGCTTAAGGGGGGGCCTATACAATGAGCAGTTCTTC
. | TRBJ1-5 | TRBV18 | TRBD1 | CASSPQGALSNQPQHF | TGTGCCAGCTCACCACAGGGGGCTTTAAGCAATCAGCCCCAGCATTTT
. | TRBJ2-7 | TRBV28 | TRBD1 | CASSEGQGKHEQYF | TGTGCCAGCAGTGAGGGACAGGGGAAACACGAGCAGTACTTC
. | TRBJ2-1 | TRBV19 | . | CASSIQGGYNEQFF | TGTGCCAGTAGTATTCAGGGGGGTTACAATGAGCAGTTCTTC
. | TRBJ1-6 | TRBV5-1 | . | CASSLDGGVGSPLHF | TGCGCCAGCAGCTTGGACGGGGGAGTGGGTTCACCCCTCCACTTT
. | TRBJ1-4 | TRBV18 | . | CASSPQTIEKLFF | TGTGCCAGCTCACCACAGACAATTGAAAAACTGTTTTTT
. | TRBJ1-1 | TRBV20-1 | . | CSASGGFTEAFF | TGCAGTGCTAGTGGGGGCTTCACTGAAGCTTTCTTT
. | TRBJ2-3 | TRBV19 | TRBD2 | CASSAGTSGASSTDTQYF | TGTGCCAGTAGTGCGGGGACTAGCGGGGCTAGTAGCACAGATACGCAGTATTTT
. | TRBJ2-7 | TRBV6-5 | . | CASSYPPASEQYF | TGTGCCAGCAGTTACCCGCCTGCTAGCGAGCAGTACTTC
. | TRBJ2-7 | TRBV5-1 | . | CASSPGVRAEQYF | TGCGCCAGCAGCCCAGGGGTGAGGGCGGAGCAGTACTTC
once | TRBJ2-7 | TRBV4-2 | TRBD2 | CASSQVGLAGGLTYEQYF | TGTGCCAGCAGCCAAGTAGGACTAGCGGGGGGCTTAACCTACGAGCAGTACTTC
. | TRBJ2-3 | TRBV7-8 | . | CASSPDTSTDTQYF | TGTGCCAGCAGCCCGGACACCAGCACAGATACGCAGTATTTT
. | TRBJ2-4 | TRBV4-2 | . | CASSQDLQGFKNIQYF | TGTGCCAGCAGCCAAGATCTGCAGGGATTCAAAAACATTCAGTACTTC
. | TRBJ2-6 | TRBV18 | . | CASSPLASSGANVLTF | TGTGCCAGCTCACCCCTAGCAAGCTCTGGGGCCAACGTCCTGACTTTC
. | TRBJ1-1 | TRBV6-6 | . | CASSYSAGDLNTEAFF | TGTGCCAGCAGTTACTCGGCAGGGGACCTGAACACTGAAGCTTTCTTT